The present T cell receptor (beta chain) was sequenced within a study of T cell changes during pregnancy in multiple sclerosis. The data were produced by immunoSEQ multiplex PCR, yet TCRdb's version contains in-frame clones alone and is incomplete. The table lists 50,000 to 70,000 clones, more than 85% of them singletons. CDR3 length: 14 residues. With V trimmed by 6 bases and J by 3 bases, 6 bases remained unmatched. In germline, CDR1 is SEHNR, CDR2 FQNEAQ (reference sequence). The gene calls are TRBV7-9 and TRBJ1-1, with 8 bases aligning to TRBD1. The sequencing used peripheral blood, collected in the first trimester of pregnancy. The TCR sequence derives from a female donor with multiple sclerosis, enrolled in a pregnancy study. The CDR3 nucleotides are TGTGCCAGCAGTTCTCAGGGGGCATACACTGAAGCTTTCTTT. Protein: CASSSQGAYTEAFF.